These 24 T cell receptor beta chains share one sample of origin, sequenced in a study of response to subunit inactivated influenza vaccine. In TCRdb, the RT-PCR reads were re-called with MiXCR into one record per CDR3 protein. The table records roughly 780,000 distinct CDR3 sequences, about 18% of them present only once. Sample: PBMCs from blood, taken about 5 days after vaccination. The receptors originated from a man aged 45 to 65 who received an inactivated influenza vaccine.

This clonotype was found a few times. The rearrangement joins TRBV11-2 to TRBJ1-2; maybe TRBD1 (6 bases). The CDR3 has 16 residues. V lost 3 bases to trimming and J lost 4 bases, with 18 bases between them. Germline V lookup: CDR1 SGHAT, CDR2 FQNNGV. The chain's CDR3 is CASSLSGTFFGYGYTF. The CDR3, as DNA: TGTGCCAGCAGCTTGTCCGGGACATTCTTCGGCTATGGCTACACCTTC.

This chain uses TRBV6-1 with TRBJ1-6; a weak D match, TRBD1 (5 bases). The V and J ends lost 8 bases and 9 bases respectively, with 23 bases between them. This CDR3 is built from 16 residues. Germline V gene lookup returns CDR1 MNHNS and CDR2 SASEGT. CDR3 amino acids: CASSPSWRGASSPLHF. The CDR3 DNA reads as TGTGCCAGCTCTCCCTCGTGGAGGGGCGCTAGTTCACCCCTCCACTTT.

Many counts were recorded for this clonotype. The J gene is TRBJ2-5, the V gene TRBV29-1; the match to TRBD2 covers 7 bases. Germline V lookup: CDR1 SQVTM, CDR2 ANQGSEA. There are 10 residues in the CDR3. The junction had 0 bases not matched to a gene; V was cut back by 7 bases and J by 4 bases. The CDR3 region is CSGGGETQYF. CDR3 bases: TGCAGCGGGGGGGGAGAGACCCAGTACTTC.

There are many counts of this clonotype. The chain links TRBV4-2 to TRBJ2-3; D gene unclear. Germline CDR1 and CDR2: LGHNA and YNFKEQ. The length of the CDR3 is 14 residues. V was pared by 3 bases and J by 4 bases, with 11 bases between. The CDR3 region has the DNA TGTGCCAGCAGCCACGGACGAACCCCAGATACGCAGTATTTT. Translated: CASSHGRTPDTQYF.

The chain is built from TRBV18 and TRBJ2-2; D may match TRBD1 or TRBD2 (6 bases each). The V end lost 6 bases, the J end lost 3 bases, and 17 bases lay between the germline ends. The germline V gene has CDR1 KGHSH and CDR2 LQKENI. This CDR3 contains 16 residues. The CDR3 nucleotides are TGTGCCAGCTCCGACCGGGGGACATACTACACCGGGGAGCTGTTTTTT. Protein sequence: CASSDRGTYYTGELFF.

This clonotype has more than one count but fewer than ten. This chain uses TRBV20-1 with TRBJ1-6, with 10 bases that match TRBD1. CDR1 is DFQATT and CDR2 is SNEGSKA in the germline V gene (reference sequence). With V trimmed by 6 bases and J by 9 bases, 14 bases remained unmatched. The CDR3 runs to 16 residues. Here the CDR3 DNA reads TGCAGTGCAACTCGACAGGGGGCGTTAAGGGGTTCACCCCTCCACTTT. Amino acid sequence: CSATRQGALRGSPLHF.

This clonotype was seen a few times. This sequence joins TRBV7-9 and TRBJ1-2; D gene uncertain. Per germline, CDR1 SEHNR and CDR2 FQNEAQ (reference sequence). V lost 0 bases and J lost 12, with 17 bases in between. This CDR3 region has 14 residues. The CDR3 sequence is CASSLARTVVPHTF. The DNA of the CDR3 is TGTGCCAGCAGCTTAGCGCGGACGGTTGTACCCCACACCTTC.

In its sample, this clonotype was seen many times. The chain employs TRBV6-2 or TRBV6-3 and TRBJ2-1, with a possible D match to TRBD1 (6 bases). Germline V gene lookup returns CDR1 MNHEY and CDR2 SVGEGT. V dropped 4 bases and J dropped 4 bases, with 17 bases sitting between them. CDR3 length equals 16 residues. This chain's CDR3 is CASSSIQGRGYNEQFF. As DNA, the CDR3 is TGTGCCAGCAGTTCTATACAGGGAAGGGGATACAATGAGCAGTTCTTC.

This clonotype was picked up a small number of times. V usage is TRBV3-1 and J usage is TRBJ1-2; 7 bases line up with TRBD1. The CDR3 has 13 amino acids. V lost 0 bases and J lost 7; bases outside the gene matches: 2. Germline V gene sequence: CDR1 LGHDT, CDR2 YNNKEL (reference sequence). The CDR3 here is CASSQDDRVGYTF. The CDR3 nucleotides are TGTGCCAGCAGCCAAGACGACAGGGTTGGCTACACCTTC.

This clonotype was seen at least ten times. V and J are TRBV7-2 and TRBJ2-3; the D is unclear. Per germline, CDR1 SGHTA and CDR2 FQGNSA. Deletions cut 0 bases from V and 5 bases from J, with 12 bases between. CDR3 length equals 15 residues. As DNA, the CDR3 is TGTGCCAGCAGCTTAGCGCGGCCGCCGCGAGATACGCAGTATTTT. Residues: CASSLARPPRDTQYF.

Written as DNA, the CDR3 is TGTGCCAGCAGTTTAAGAGGGAGGTTTGGCACTGAAGCTTTCTTT. The encoded protein is CASSLRGRFGTEAFF. V gene TRBV28 combines with J gene TRBJ1-1; D is unclear. V was shortened by 2 bases and J by 4 bases, with 14 bases between the two germline ends. The CDR3 has 15 residues. Germline V gives CDR1 MDHEN, CDR2 SYDVKM.

This clonotype was seen only a few times. V is TRBV20-1 and J is TRBJ1-5; 7 nucleotides align to TRBD1. The CDR3 has 15 residues. Looked up from germline, CDR1 is DFQATT and CDR2 is SNEGSKA (reference sequence). V gave up 0 bases and J gave up 4 bases; unmatched junction bases: 6. The CDR3 DNA reads as TGCAGTGCTAGAGAAGGGACAGCCCCGAATCAGCCCCAGCATTTT. This sequence encodes CSAREGTAPNQPQHF.

This clonotype was seen a few times. The chain employs TRBV7-2 and TRBJ2-7; possible D gene TRBD1, 6 bases. The CDR3 contains 15 residues. The V end was cut by 4 bases, the J end by 4 bases, with 17 bases between. Germline V CDR1 and CDR2: SGHTA, FQGNSA. CDR3 amino acids: CASSSPRQVSYEQYF. The CDR3, as DNA: TGTGCCAGCAGCTCCCCAAGACAGGTTTCATACGAGCAGTACTTC.

The rearrangement links TRBV29-1 to TRBJ2-5, with 9 bases identical to TRBD2. V shed 4 bases and J 0 bases; nucleotides not matched to a gene: 3. Germline V gives CDR1 SQVTM, CDR2 ANQGSEA. The CDR3 runs 14 residues. The DNA for the CDR3 is TGCAGCGTTGTTCTAGCGGGGCACCAAGAGACCCAGTACTTC. The encoded protein is CSVVLAGHQETQYF.

The chain carries TRBV4-3 and TRBJ2-1; D uncertain. Per germline, CDR1 LGHNA and CDR2 YSLEER. The CDR3 extends over 13 amino acids. Trimming stripped 1 base from V and 9 bases from J, with 10 bases between. This chain's CDR3 is CASSQVASSEQFF. CDR3 nucleotides: TGCGCCAGCAGCCAAGTGGCCTCCAGTGAGCAGTTCTTC.

V gene TRBV3-1 combines with J gene TRBJ2-7; D not resolved. V lost 1 base to trimming and J lost 3 bases, with 10 bases between them. This CDR3 spans 14 amino acids. Germline CDR1 reads LGHDT; CDR2 reads YNNKEL (reference sequence). The CDR3 DNA follows: TGTGCCAGCAGCCAAGGACGCGTCGACTACGAGCAGTACTTC. Translating it yields CASSQGRVDYEQYF.

The chain has TRBV20-1 and TRBJ2-3; unclear D gene. The V end was cut by 5 bases, the J end by 0 bases, with 12 bases between. The CDR3 extends over 14 amino acids. Germline V lookup: CDR1 DFQATT, CDR2 SNEGSKA (reference sequence). The CDR3 reads CSAPSQDSTDTQYF. The CDR3 coding sequence is TGCAGTGCTCCCTCTCAGGATAGCACAGATACGCAGTATTTT.

This clonotype was detected many times. This sequence joins TRBV10-1 and TRBJ2-7; 9 nucleotides line up with TRBD2. The CDR3 is made up of 18 amino acids. Germline CDR1 is WNHNN and CDR2 is SYGVQD (reference sequence). V was pared by 0 bases and J by 3 bases, with 12 bases of the junction left unmatched. CDR3 bases: TGCGCCAGCAGTGAGTCGGTTAGCGGGGGCGCGTGGTTCTACGAGCAGTACTTC. Amino acids: CASSESVSGGAWFYEQYF.

This clonotype was counted ten times or more. The V gene is TRBV20-1, the J gene TRBJ2-2, with 10 bases lining up with TRBD2. The length of the CDR3 is 14 residues. Trimming at V came to 3 bases and at J to 4 bases, leaving 2 bases not matched to a gene. Germline CDR1 DFQATT, CDR2 SNEGSKA (reference sequence). CDR3 nucleotides: TGCAGTGCTAGGAGCGGGGGGGGCACCGGGGAGCTGTTTTTT. Translation: CSARSGGGTGELFF.

The rearrangement links TRBV6-5 to TRBJ2-6, with no clear D. Germline CDR1 is MNHEY and CDR2 is SVGAGI. This CDR3 comprises 15 residues. The V gene lost 6 bases and the J gene lost 1 base, with 10 bases spanning the gap. The CDR3 is CASSYGYSGANVLTF. CDR3 bases: TGTGCCAGCAGCTACGGCTATTCTGGGGCCAACGTCCTGACTTTC.

The sample holds a few counts of this clonotype. V gene TRBV29-1 combines with J gene TRBJ2-5; D gene uncertain. Per germline, CDR1 SQVTM and CDR2 ANQGSEA. The CDR3 is 14 amino acids. V was cut by 3 bases and J by 0 bases, with 11 bases left in between. This CDR3 is CSVEGTENQETQYF. The CDR3, as DNA: TGCAGCGTTGAGGGTACGGAGAACCAAGAGACCCAGTACTTC.

This sequence joins TRBV7-9 and TRBJ2-3; D gene uncertain. The V gene lost 5 bases and the J gene lost 6 bases, with 6 bases spanning the gap. This CDR3 spans 11 amino acids. Looked up from germline, CDR1 is SEHNR and CDR2 is FQNEAQ (reference sequence). The CDR3 DNA follows: TGTGCCAGCAGCCAGATGGATACGCAGTATTTT. This translates into CASSQMDTQYF.

The CDR3 sequence: CSATRIAGVLTGELFF. The CDR3 DNA follows: TGCAGTGCGACGCGTATAGCGGGAGTACTTACCGGGGAGCTGTTTTTT. The chain has TRBV20-1 and TRBJ2-2; 9 bases agree with TRBD2. V gave up 6 bases and J gave up 5 bases; unmatched junction bases: 13. Germline CDR1 and CDR2: DFQATT and SNEGSKA (reference sequence). The CDR3 spans 16 residues.

The rearrangement joins TRBV4-2 to TRBJ1-3; no reliable D call. CDR3 length equals 17 residues. CDR1 and CDR2 from the germline V gene are LGHNA and YNFKEQ. Deletions cut 0 bases from V and 0 bases from J, with 12 bases between. The CDR3 bases are TGTGCCAGCAGCCAAGACGGAGACCGATTCTCTGGAAACACCATATATTTT. Its translation: CASSQDGDRFSGNTIYF.